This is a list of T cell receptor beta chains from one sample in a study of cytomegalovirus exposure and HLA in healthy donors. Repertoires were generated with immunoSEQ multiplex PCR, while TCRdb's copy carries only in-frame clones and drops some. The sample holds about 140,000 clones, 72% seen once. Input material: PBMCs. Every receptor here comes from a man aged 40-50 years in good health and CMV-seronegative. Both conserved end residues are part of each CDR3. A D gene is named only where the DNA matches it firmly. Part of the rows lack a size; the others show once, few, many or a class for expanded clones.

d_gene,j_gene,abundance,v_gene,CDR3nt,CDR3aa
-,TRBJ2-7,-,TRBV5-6,TGTGCCAGCAGCTATGGACAGCTCGAGCAGTACTTC,CASSYGQLEQYF
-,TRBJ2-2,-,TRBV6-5,TGTGCCAGCTCCAGGGCTAACACCGGGGAGCTGTTTTTT,CASSRANTGELFF
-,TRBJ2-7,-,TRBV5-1,TGCGCCAGCAGCTTGGTAAGGGAGCCAGGCTACGAGCAGTACTTC,CASSLVREPGYEQYF
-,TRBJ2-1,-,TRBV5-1,TGCGCCAGCAGCTTGGGGGCAGGGTATAAAGAGCAGTTCTTC,CASSLGAGYKEQFF
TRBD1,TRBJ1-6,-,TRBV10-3,TGTGCCATCAGGCCGGGACAGGGGGCAAGTTCACCCCTCCACTTT,CAIRPGQGASSPLHF
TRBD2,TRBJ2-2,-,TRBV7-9,TGTGCCAGCACCCTACCGGGACTAGCGGGAGTATTACCCGGGGAGCTGTTTTTT,CASTLPGLAGVLPGELFF
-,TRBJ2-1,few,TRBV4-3,TGCGCCAGCAGCCAAGACAGGGACTCTCACAATGAGCAGTTCTTC,CASSQDRDSHNEQFF
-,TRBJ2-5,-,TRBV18,TGTGCCAGCTCACCACCGTCGAGGGGGGGCATAGCAGAGACCCAGTACTTC,CASSPPSRGGIAETQYF
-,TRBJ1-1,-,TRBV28,TGTGCCAGCAGTTTAGTGGGACAGAACACTGAAGCTTTCTTT,CASSLVGQNTEAFF
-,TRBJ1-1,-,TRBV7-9,TGTGCCAGCGACGGGGGGCCTGAAGCTTTCTTT,CASDGGPEAFF
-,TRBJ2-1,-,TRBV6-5,TGTGCCAGCTCCGGGGGTAGGAATTTCTACAATGAGCAGTTCTTC,CASSGGRNFYNEQFF
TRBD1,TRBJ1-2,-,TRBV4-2,TGTGCCAGCAGCCAAGATGGACAGGCCTATGGCTACACCTTC,CASSQDGQAYGYTF
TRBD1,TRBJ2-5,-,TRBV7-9,TGTGCCAGCAGCCTGCGGACAGGGGGCAGTGAGACCCAGTACTTC,CASSLRTGGSETQYF
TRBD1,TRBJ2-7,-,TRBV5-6,TGTGCCGGGGGCAGGGGGTCCCACGAGCAGTACTTC,CAGGRGSHEQYF
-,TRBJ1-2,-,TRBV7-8,TGTGCCAGCAGCATCGACAGATATGGCTACACCTTC,CASSIDRYGYTF
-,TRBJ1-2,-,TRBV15,TGTGCCACCAGCAGAGATTCCAGGGGACGGTCACGGGGCTACACCTTC,CATSRDSRGRSRGYTF
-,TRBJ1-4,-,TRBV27,TGTGCCAGCAGTCCTCGGGAGGGTAGAGAAAAACTGTTTTTT,CASSPREGREKLFF
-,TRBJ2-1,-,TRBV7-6,TGTGCCAGCATAACTAGGAACAATGAGCAGTTCTTC,CASITRNNEQFF
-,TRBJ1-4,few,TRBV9,TGTGCCAGCAGCGTAGGAAGCCAAGAAAAACTGTTTTTT,CASSVGSQEKLFF
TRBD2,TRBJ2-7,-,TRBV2,TGTGCCAGCAGTGAGGGCACTAGCGGGTACTCCTACGAGCAGTACTTC,CASSEGTSGYSYEQYF
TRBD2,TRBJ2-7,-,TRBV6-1,TGTGCCAGCACGTCCCTGACTAGCGCGGCCTACGAGCAGTACTTC,CASTSLTSAAYEQYF
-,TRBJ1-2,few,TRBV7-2,TGTGCCAGCAGCTCCAACAGGGAGGGCTACACCTTC,CASSSNREGYTF
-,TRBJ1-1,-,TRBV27,TGTGCCAGCAGTCCACACAGGAGAAACACTGAAGCTTTCTTT,CASSPHRRNTEAFF
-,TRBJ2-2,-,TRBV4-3,TGCGCCAGCAGCCAAGAATTCGGGGGCACCGGGGAGCTGTTTTTT,CASSQEFGGTGELFF
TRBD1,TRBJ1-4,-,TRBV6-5,TGTGCCAGCAGAACCGGGACAGGGGGGTCTGAAAAACTGTTTTTT,CASRTGTGGSEKLFF
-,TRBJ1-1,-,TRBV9,TGTGCCAGCAGCGTAGGAAATCTGAGAGGCCCCGCTGAAGCTTTCTTT,CASSVGNLRGPAEAFF
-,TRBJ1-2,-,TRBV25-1,TGTGCCAGCAGTGTGACGGGGGACTCCTATGGCTACCCCTTC,CASSVTGDSYGYPF
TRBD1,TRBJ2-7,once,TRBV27,TGTGCCAGCAGTTTAGGCAGGGGGTACTACGAGCAGTACTTC,CASSLGRGYYEQYF
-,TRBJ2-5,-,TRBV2,TGTGCCAGCAGTGAATCCACGTCCTACGTAGAGCAGTACTTC,CASSESTSYVEQYF
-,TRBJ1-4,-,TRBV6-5,TGTGCCAGCAGCCAAGACAGGATTCGTGAAAAACTGTTTTTT,CASSQDRIREKLFF
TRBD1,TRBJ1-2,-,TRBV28,TGTGCCAGCAGTTATATCTGGGGGTCGGGACAGCCCTATGGCTACACCTTC,CASSYIWGSGQPYGYTF
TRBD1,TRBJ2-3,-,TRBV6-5,TGTGCCAGCAGTTTCGACAGGGGAGAGGCAGATACGCAGTATTTT,CASSFDRGEADTQYF
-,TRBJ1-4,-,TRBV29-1,TGCAGCGTTGAAGATTGGGAGTCGACTAATGAAAAACTGTTTTTT,CSVEDWESTNEKLFF
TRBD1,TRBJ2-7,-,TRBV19,TGTGCCAGTAGTACCACAGGGGCTCCCTACGAGCAGTACTTC,CASSTTGAPYEQYF
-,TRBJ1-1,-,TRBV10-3,TGTGCCATACAGGAGAACACTGAAGCTTTCTTT,CAIQENTEAFF
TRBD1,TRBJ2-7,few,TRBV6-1,TGTGCCAGCAGTGTCCGGGACAGGGGCTACGAGCAGTACTTC,CASSVRDRGYEQYF
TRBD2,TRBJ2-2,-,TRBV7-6,TGTGCCAGCAGCTTAGAACTAGCGGGGAACACCGGGGAGCTGTTTTTT,CASSLELAGNTGELFF
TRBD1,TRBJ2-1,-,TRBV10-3,TGTGCTAACAGCAGGGGGAGCTCCTACAATGAGCAGTTCTTC,CANSRGSSYNEQFF
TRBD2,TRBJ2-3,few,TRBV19,TGTGCCAGTAGTATAGGGAGAGCGGGGGGGACTAGCACAGATACGCAGTATTTT,CASSIGRAGGTSTDTQYF
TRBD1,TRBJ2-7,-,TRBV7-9,TGTGCCAGCAGCTCCCGGGACAGGGCGTCCGAGCAGTACTTC,CASSSRDRASEQYF
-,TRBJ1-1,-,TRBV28,TGTGCCAGCAGTTTTAGTACAGTTGAAGCTTTCTTT,CASSFSTVEAFF